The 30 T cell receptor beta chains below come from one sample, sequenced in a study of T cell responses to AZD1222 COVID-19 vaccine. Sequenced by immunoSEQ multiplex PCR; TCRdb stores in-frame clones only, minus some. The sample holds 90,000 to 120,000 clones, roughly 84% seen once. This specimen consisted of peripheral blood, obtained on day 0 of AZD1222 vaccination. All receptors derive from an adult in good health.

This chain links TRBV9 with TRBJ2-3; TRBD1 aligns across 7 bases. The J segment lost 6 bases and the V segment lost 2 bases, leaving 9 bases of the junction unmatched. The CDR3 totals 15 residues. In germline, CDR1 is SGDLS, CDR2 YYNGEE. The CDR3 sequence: CASSVPAGGDDTQYF. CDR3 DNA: TGTGCCAGCAGCGTCCCGGCAGGGGGTGACGATACGCAGTATTTT.

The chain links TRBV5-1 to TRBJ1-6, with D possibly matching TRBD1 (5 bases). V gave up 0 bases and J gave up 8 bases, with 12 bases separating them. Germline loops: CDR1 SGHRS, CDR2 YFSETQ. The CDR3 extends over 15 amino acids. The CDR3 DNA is TGCGCCAGCAGCTTGGCCGACAGAGGATATTCACCCCTCCACTTT. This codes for CASSLADRGYSPLHF.

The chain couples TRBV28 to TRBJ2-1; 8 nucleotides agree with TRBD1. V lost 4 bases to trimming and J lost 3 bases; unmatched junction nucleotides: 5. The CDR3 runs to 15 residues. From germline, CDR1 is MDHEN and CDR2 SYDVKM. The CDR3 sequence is CASSSWGTGYNEQFF. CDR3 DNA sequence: TGTGCCAGCAGTTCTTGGGGGACAGGCTACAATGAGCAGTTCTTC.

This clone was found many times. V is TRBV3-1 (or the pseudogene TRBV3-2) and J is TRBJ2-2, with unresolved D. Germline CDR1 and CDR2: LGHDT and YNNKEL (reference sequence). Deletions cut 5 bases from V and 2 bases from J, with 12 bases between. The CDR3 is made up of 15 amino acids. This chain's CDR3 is CASSRLGRNTGELFF. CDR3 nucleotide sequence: TGTGCCAGCAGCAGATTGGGTCGAAACACCGGGGAGCTGTTTTTT.

As DNA, the CDR3 is TGTGCCTGGACGACAGGGTTGGACTATGGCTACACCTTC. It is translated as CAWTTGLDYGYTF. The chain combines TRBV30 with TRBJ1-2, with 7 bases lining up with TRBD1. V lost 4 bases, J lost 3 bases, and 5 bases stayed unmatched. This CDR3 spans 13 amino acids. CDR1 GTSNPN and CDR2 SVGIG come from the germline V gene (reference sequence).

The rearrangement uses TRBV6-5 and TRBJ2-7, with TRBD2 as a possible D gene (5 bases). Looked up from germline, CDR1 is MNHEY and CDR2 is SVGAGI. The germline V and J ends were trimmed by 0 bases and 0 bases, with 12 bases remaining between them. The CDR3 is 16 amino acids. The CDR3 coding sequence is TGTGCCAGCAGTTACTCGAGGACTGCGAGCTCCTACGAGCAGTACTTC. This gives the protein CASSYSRTASSYEQYF.

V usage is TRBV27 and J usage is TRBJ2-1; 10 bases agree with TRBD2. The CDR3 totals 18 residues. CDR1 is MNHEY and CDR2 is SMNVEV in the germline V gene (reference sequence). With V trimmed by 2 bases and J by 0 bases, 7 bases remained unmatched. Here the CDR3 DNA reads TGTGCCAGCAGTTTAGGTCTAGCGGGGGTCCTCTCCTACAATGAGCAGTTCTTC. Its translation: CASSLGLAGVLSYNEQFF.

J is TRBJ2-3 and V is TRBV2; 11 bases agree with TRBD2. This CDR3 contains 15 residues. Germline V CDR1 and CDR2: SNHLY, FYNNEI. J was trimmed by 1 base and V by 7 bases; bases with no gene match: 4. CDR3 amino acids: CASTLLAGGTDTQYF. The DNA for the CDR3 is TGTGCCAGCACCCTACTAGCGGGGGGCACAGATACGCAGTATTTT.

DNA of the CDR3: TGTGCCACCCTCCGACAGGGGTCCACTGAAGCTTTCTTT. Translating gives CATLRQGSTEAFF. The chain is built from TRBV12-3 or TRBV12-4 and TRBJ1-1; 8 bases align to TRBD1. This CDR3 spans 13 amino acids. V shed 10 bases, J shed 4 bases, and the junction held 8 bases outside the gene matches.

The CDR3 DNA sequence: TGCGCCAGCAGTGATCCCGCTGGAAACACCATATATTTT. Translated, it gives CASSDPAGNTIYF. The rearrangement joins TRBV10-2 to TRBJ1-3; D gene uncertain. From germline, CDR1 is WSHSY and CDR2 SAAADI. Trimming removed 3 bases at V and 2 bases at J, with 5 bases between. The CDR3 totals 13 residues.

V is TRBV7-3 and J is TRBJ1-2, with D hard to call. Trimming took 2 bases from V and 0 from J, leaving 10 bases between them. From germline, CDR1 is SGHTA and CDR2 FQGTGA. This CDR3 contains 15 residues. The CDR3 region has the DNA TGTGCCAGCAGCTTATCCGGGGAGCCTAACTATGGCTACACCTTC. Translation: CASSLSGEPNYGYTF.

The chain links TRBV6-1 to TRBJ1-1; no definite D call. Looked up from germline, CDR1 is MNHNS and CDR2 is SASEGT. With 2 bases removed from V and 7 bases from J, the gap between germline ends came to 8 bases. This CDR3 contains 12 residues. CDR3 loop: CASSEYQREAFF. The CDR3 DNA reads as TGTGCCAGCAGTGAATACCAGCGTGAAGCTTTCTTT.

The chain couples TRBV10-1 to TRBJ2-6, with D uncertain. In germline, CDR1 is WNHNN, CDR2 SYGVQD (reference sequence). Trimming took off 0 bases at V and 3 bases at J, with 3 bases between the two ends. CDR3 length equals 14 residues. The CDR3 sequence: CASSESGGANVLTF. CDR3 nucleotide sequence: TGCGCCAGCAGTGAGTCCGGTGGGGCCAACGTCCTGACTTTC.

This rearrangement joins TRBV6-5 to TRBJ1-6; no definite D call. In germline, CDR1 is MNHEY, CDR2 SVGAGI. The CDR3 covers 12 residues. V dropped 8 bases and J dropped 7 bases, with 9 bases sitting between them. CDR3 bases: TGTGCCAGCGATCCCCTAAATTCACCCCTCCACTTT. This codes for CASDPLNSPLHF.

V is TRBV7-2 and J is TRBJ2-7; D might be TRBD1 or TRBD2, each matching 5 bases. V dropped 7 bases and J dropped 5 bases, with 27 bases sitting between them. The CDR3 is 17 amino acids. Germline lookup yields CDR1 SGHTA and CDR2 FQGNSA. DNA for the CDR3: TGTGCCAGCACACACGCCGAGGGGTTCGGGCCCTTCCACGAGCAGTACTTC. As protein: CASTHAEGFGPFHEQYF.

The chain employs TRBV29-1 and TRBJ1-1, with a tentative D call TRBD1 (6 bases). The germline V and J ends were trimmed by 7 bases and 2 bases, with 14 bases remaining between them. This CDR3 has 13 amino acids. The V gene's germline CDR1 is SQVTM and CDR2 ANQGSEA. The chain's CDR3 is CSAGGTRNTEAFF. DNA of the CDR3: TGCAGCGCCGGAGGGACAAGAAACACTGAAGCTTTCTTT.

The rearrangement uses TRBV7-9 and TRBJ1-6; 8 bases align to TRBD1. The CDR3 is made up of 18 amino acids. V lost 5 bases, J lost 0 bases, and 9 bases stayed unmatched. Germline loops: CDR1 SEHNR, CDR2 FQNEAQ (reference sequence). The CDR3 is CASSRYRDRSSYNSPLHF. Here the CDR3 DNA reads TGTGCCAGCAGCCGTTACCGGGACAGGAGCTCCTATAATTCACCCCTCCACTTT.

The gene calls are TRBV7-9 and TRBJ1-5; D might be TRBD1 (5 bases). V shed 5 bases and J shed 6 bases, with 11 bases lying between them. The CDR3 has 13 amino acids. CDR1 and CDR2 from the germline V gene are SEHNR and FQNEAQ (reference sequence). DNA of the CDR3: TGTGCCAGCAGCCCCGGGACGGTTCAGCCCCAGCATTTT. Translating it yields CASSPGTVQPQHF.

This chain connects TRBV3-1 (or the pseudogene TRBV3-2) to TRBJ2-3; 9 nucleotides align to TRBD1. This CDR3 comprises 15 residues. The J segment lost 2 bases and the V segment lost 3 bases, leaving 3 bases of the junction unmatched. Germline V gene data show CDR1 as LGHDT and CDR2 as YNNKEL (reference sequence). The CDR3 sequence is CASSHGTGYTDTQYF. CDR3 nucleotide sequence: TGTGCCAGCAGCCATGGGACAGGGTACACAGATACGCAGTATTTT.

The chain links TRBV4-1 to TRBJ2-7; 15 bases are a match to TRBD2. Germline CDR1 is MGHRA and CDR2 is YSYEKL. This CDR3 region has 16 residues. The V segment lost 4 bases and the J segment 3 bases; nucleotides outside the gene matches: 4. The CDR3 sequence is CASSPGTSGGNYEQYF. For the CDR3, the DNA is TGCGCCAGCAGCCCGGGGACTAGCGGGGGGAACTACGAGCAGTACTTC.

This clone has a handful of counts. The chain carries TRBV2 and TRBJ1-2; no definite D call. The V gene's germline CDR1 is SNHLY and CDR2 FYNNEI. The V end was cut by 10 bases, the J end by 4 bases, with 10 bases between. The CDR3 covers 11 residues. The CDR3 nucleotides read TGTGCCAACGAGCGGAGCTATGGCTACACCTTC. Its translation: CANERSYGYTF.

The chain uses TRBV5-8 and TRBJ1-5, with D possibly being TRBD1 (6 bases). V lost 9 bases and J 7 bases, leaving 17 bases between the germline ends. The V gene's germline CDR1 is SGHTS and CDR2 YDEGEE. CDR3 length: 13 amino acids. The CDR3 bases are TGTGCCACCGAAGACCTGAGGGGGCAGCCCCAGCATTTT. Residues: CATEDLRGQPQHF. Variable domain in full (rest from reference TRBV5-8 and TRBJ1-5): EAGVTQSPTHLIKTRGQQATLRCSPISGHTSVYWYQQALGLGLQFLLWYDEGEERNRGNFPPRFSGRQFPNYSSELNVNALELEDSALYLCATEDLRGQPQHFGDGTRLSIL.

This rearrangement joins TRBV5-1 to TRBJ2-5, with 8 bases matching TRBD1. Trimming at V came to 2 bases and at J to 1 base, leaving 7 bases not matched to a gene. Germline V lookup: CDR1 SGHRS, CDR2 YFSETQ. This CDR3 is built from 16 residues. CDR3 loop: CASSFGDRGRQETQYF. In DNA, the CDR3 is TGCGCCAGCAGCTTTGGTGACAGGGGACGCCAAGAGACCCAGTACTTC.

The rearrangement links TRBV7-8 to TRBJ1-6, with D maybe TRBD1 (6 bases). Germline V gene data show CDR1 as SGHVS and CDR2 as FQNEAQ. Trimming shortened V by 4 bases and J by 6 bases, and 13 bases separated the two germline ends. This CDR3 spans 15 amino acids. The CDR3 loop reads CASSSHGTFNSPLHF. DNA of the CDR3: TGTGCCAGCAGCTCGCACGGGACATTTAATTCACCCCTCCACTTT.

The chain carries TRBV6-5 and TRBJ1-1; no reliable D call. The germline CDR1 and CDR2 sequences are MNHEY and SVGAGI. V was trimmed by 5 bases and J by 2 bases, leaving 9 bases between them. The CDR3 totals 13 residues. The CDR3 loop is CASSPLDNTEAFF. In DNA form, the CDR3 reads TGTGCCAGCAGTCCGTTGGATAACACTGAAGCTTTCTTT.

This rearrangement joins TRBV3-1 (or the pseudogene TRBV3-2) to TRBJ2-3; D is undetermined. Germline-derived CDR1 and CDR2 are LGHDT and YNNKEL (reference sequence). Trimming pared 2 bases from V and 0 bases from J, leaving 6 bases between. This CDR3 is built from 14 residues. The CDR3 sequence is CASSQNPSTDTQYF. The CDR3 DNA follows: TGTGCCAGCAGCCAAAACCCTAGCACAGATACGCAGTATTTT.

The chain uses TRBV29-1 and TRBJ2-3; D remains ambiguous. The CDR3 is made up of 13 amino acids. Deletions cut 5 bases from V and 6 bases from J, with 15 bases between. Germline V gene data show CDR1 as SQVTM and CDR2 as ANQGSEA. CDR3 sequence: CSVPSWIEDTQYF. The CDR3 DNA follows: TGCAGCGTTCCTAGTTGGATCGAGGATACGCAGTATTTT.

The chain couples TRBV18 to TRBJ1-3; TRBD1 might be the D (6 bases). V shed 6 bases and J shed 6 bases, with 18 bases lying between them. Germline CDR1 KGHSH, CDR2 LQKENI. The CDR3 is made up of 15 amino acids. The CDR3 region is CASSPRDNGENTIYF. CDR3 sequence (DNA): TGTGCCAGCTCGCCCCGGGACAACGGTGAAAACACCATATATTTT.

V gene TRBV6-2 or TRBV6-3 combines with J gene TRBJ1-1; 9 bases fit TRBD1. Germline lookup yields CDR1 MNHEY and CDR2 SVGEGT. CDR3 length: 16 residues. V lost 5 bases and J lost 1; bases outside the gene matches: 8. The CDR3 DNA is TGTGCCAGCAGTCAAGTACCGGGACAGGGGAACACTGAAGCTTTCTTT. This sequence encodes CASSQVPGQGNTEAFF.

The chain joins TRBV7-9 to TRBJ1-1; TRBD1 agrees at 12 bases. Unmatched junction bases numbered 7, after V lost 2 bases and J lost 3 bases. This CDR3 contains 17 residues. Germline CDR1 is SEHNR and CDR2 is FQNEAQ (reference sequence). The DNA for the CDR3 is TGTGCCAGCAGCTTATCTCTGGGACAGGGGGCTGACACTGAAGCTTTCTTT. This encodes CASSLSLGQGADTEAFF.